This T cell receptor beta chain was obtained from a study of blood T cell repertoires in COVID-19. Turning to the study itself: COVID-19 samples collected from the United States, Italy and Spain covered acute and convalescent phases. The cDNA or gDNA used as material had been derived from T cells, B-cell-depleted T cells, or PBMCs.

Produced via immunoSEQ multiplex PCR; TCRdb's table is partial and in-frame only. The table lists about 250,000 clones, about 82% of them singletons, with around 6% in the top ten. Recruited during active infection, patients (from Seattle) were subsequently followed longitudinally. Trimming at V came to 7 bases and at J to 3 bases, leaving 8 bases not matched to a gene. The CDR3 is 14 amino acids. J is TRBJ1-1 and V is TRBV5-3; 8 nucleotides align to TRBD1. TRBV5-3 is marked as an open reading frame, function uncertain. This clonotype originated in a woman over 75 with COVID-19, enrolled during active disease. The specimen sequenced was peripheral blood. The CDR3 loop reads CARGPGRGHTEAFF. The DNA for the CDR3 is TGTGCCAGAGGGCCCGGCAGGGGGCACACTGAAGCTTTCTTT.